The following is a TCR beta chain sequence with its context. Its antigen remains unidentified. Using immunoSEQ multiplex PCR, the repertoire was profiled, and TCRdb retains in-frame clones only, with some absent. The profile shows some 150,000 clones, approximately 93% of them singletons. This specimen belongs to a study of T cell responses to AZD1222 COVID-19 vaccine. Study overall: Investigators merged groups given second doses at roughly 4 or roughly 12 weeks.

V lost 1 base and J 0 bases, leaving 6 bases between the germline ends. CDR3 length: 14 residues. Germline V gene sequence: CDR1 SNHLY, CDR2 FYNNEI. Study-wide results and limits: Unmutated variant regions are reportedly targeted by nearly half of spike-specific TCRs. Donor demographics were predominantly white British with a female majority; clonal diversity may be underestimated. A rise in Spike-specific TCR breadth and depth followed two AZD1222 doses.

The rearrangement joins TRBV2 to TRBJ1-1; the D is unclear. The TCR was taken from an adult in good health. Sequenced here: peripheral blood, sampled on day 0 of AZD1222 vaccination. The CDR3 nucleotides read TGTGCCAGCAGTGAAGGAGGTATGAACACTGAAGCTTTCTTT. It is translated as CASSEGGMNTEAFF.